The 22 T cell receptor beta chains in this list originate from one sample, sequenced in a study of T cell responses to AZD1222 COVID-19 vaccine. Some clones are missing from TCRdb's copy, which holds only in-frame ones; the method was immunoSEQ multiplex PCR. The sample carries over 85,000 clones, about 90% recorded once. The sample in question was peripheral blood, obtained on day 0 of AZD1222 vaccination. These receptor sequences come from an adult in good health.

The V call is TRBV19, the J call TRBJ1-5; D might be TRBD1 (5 bases). Germline CDR1 and CDR2: LNHDA and SQIVND (reference sequence). Trimming took off 5 bases at V and 11 bases at J, with 16 bases between the two ends. The CDR3 runs to 13 residues. In nucleotides, the CDR3 is TGTGCCAGTAGTCCCTCCGGGACTGCGGCCCAGCATTTT. This codes for CASSPSGTAAQHF.

This chain uses TRBV5-4 with TRBJ1-1, with 9 nucleotides matching TRBD1. V dropped 3 bases and J dropped 11; count of bases not matched to a gene: 14. From germline, CDR1 is SGHNT and CDR2 YYREEE (reference sequence). The CDR3 loop spans 15 amino acids. The CDR3 DNA is TGTGCCAGCAGCTACGGCGACAGGGGGAGATTGGAGGCTTTCTTT. Protein sequence: CASSYGDRGRLEAFF. Complete variable domain (other parts from reference TRBV5-4 and TRBJ1-1): ETGVTQSPTHLIKTRGQQVTLRCSSQSGHNTVSWYQQALGQGPQFIFQYYREEENGRGNFPPRFSGLQFPNYSSELNVNALELDDSALYLCASSYGDRGRLEAFFGQGTRLTVV.

This clone was found a few times. The chain links TRBV30 to TRBJ1-3; D unresolved. There are 12 residues in the CDR3. Trimming shortened V by 8 bases and J by 3 bases, and 11 bases separated the two germline ends. Germline-derived CDR1 and CDR2 are GTSNPN and SVGIG (reference sequence). The CDR3 DNA is TGTGCCGGGCTAATTCATGGAAACACCATATATTTT. Translation: CAGLIHGNTIYF.

This sequence joins TRBV11-2 and TRBJ1-2; D is unclear. The CDR3 length is 16 residues. The V and J ends lost 1 base and 3 bases respectively, with 15 bases between them. Germline assignment: CDR1 SGHAT and CDR2 FQNNGV. This CDR3 is CASSLGGGLGDYGYTF. The DNA for the CDR3 is TGTGCCAGCAGCTTAGGGGGAGGGCTCGGGGACTATGGCTACACCTTC.

DNA of the CDR3: TGTGCCAGCATCATGGAGGGGGCCAACTATGGCTACACCTTC. Residues: CASIMEGANYGYTF. The chain joins TRBV28 to TRBJ1-2; 7 nucleotides align to TRBD1. The V and J ends lost 7 bases and 2 bases, in that order; junction bases with no gene match: 7. Per the germline V gene, CDR1 is MDHEN and CDR2 is SYDVKM. The CDR3 consists of 14 residues.

The chain joins TRBV5-6 to TRBJ1-1; TRBD1 matches at 11 bases. Germline V CDR1 and CDR2: SGHDT, YYEEEE. The CDR3 totals 16 residues. V gave up 4 bases and J gave up 2 bases; unmatched junction bases: 7. The CDR3 DNA reads as TGTGCCAGCAGCGAGGACAGGGGGCGGATAAACACTGAAGCTTTCTTT. Translating it yields CASSEDRGRINTEAFF.

The chain recombines TRBV7-9 with TRBJ1-4; D not certain. Trimming left V 2 bases short and J 0 bases short, with 10 bases between. The length of the CDR3 is 16 residues. Germline V gene lookup returns CDR1 SEHNR and CDR2 FQNEAQ (reference sequence). CDR3 DNA sequence: TGTGCCAGCAGCTTACTCCGGTCCTCAACTAATGAAAAACTGTTTTTT. Translation: CASSLLRSSTNEKLFF.

The chain has TRBV27 and TRBJ2-2, with D possibly TRBD1 on 6 matching bases. V was clipped by 0 bases and J by 7 bases, with 15 bases between them. Looked up from germline, CDR1 is MNHEY and CDR2 is SMNVEV (reference sequence). CDR3 length: 16 residues. CDR3 sequence: CASSLSISGVGGELFF. CDR3 coding DNA: TGTGCCAGCAGTTTATCGATATCAGGGGTTGGCGGGGAGCTGTTTTTT.

The chain has TRBV10-1 and TRBJ2-2, with D unclear. CDR1 is WNHNN and CDR2 is SYGVQD in the germline V gene (reference sequence). Between the trimmed V and J ends, which lost 8 bases and 1 base, there was a span of 8 bases. The CDR3 is made up of 13 amino acids. The CDR3 loop is CASRTGNTGELFF. The CDR3 region has the DNA TGCGCCAGCCGGACGGGGAACACCGGGGAGCTGTTTTTT.

The chain carries TRBV28 and TRBJ1-4; possible D gene TRBD1, 5 bases. The CDR3 spans 15 residues. Trimming pared 2 bases from V and 3 bases from J, leaving 10 bases between. CDR1 is MDHEN and CDR2 is SYDVKM in the germline V gene. The CDR3 DNA reads as TGTGCCAGCAGTTTAACCGGGGGGGCTAATGAAAAACTGTTTTTT. Protein product: CASSLTGGANEKLFF.

V and J are TRBV30 and TRBJ2-2; possibly TRBD2 for D (6 bases). Trimming left V 3 bases short and J 0 bases short, with 11 bases between. Germline-derived CDR1 and CDR2 are GTSNPN and SVGIG (reference sequence). The CDR3 totals 15 residues. For the CDR3, the DNA is TGTGCCTGGAGGGTGGGACTCTCGAACACCGGGGAGCTGTTTTTT. This encodes CAWRVGLSNTGELFF. The full variable domain, rest sourced from reference TRBV30 and TRBJ2-2, is SQTIHQWPATLVQPVGSPLSLECTVEGTSNPNLYWYRQAAGRGLQLLFYSVGIGQISSEVPQNLSASRPQDRQFILSSKKLLLSDSGFYLCAWRVGLSNTGELFFGEGSRLTVL.

This clone was picked up one time. This chain links TRBV30 with TRBJ2-1; 7 bases map to TRBD1. CDR1 is GTSNPN and CDR2 is SVGIG in the germline V gene (reference sequence). CDR3 length equals 12 residues. V was clipped by 0 bases and J by 9 bases; unmatched bases: 2. The CDR3 DNA sequence: TGTGCCTGGAGTGTACAGGGGACTGAGCAGTTCTTC. Protein product: CAWSVQGTEQFF.

The rearrangement joins TRBV9 to TRBJ2-3; 10 nucleotides align to TRBD2. This CDR3 comprises 17 residues. With 0 bases clipped from V and 4 bases from J, the junction kept 8 bases outside the gene matches. The germline gives CDR1 SGDLS, CDR2 YYNGEE. CDR3 DNA: TGTGCCAGCAGCGTAGCCCAGCGGGGGGGCCGTGCAGATACGCAGTATTTT. It encodes CASSVAQRGGRADTQYF.

The J gene is TRBJ2-7, the V gene TRBV5-4, with 9 positions matching TRBD2. Trimming cost V 0 bases and J 5 bases; bases outside gene matches: 9. This CDR3 is built from 16 residues. Germline V gene sequence: CDR1 SGHNT, CDR2 YYREEE (reference sequence). The CDR3 nucleotides read TGTGCCAGCAGCTTGGTTGGGCGGGGGGGAAACCACGAGCAGTACTTC. Protein product: CASSLVGRGGNHEQYF. The variable domain in full, completed from reference TRBV5-4 and TRBJ2-7, reads ETGVTQSPTHLIKTRGQQVTLRCSSQSGHNTVSWYQQALGQGPQFIFQYYREEENGRGNFPPRFSGLQFPNYSSELNVNALELDDSALYLCASSLVGRGGNHEQYFGPGTRLTVT.

V is TRBV19 and J is TRBJ2-7; D may be TRBD1 (6 bases). The CDR3 loop spans 12 amino acids. Germline lookup yields CDR1 LNHDA and CDR2 SQIVND (reference sequence). The V and J ends lost 6 bases and 7 bases respectively, with 13 bases between them. The CDR3 spells CASSPGVGEQYF. The CDR3 bases are TGTGCCAGTAGCCCAGGGGTTGGTGAGCAGTACTTC.

The rearrangement joins TRBV6-2 or TRBV6-3 to TRBJ2-5; a possible D gene is TRBD1 (5 bases). CDR3 length: 14 amino acids. The germline V and J ends were trimmed by 1 base and 5 bases, with 11 bases remaining between them. Germline V CDR1 and CDR2: MNHEY, SVGEGT. In DNA, the CDR3 is TGTGCCAGCAGTTACTTAAGGGGATTCGAGACCCAGTACTTC. Its protein product is CASSYLRGFETQYF.

This clone was seen just once. This chain uses TRBV6-5 with TRBJ2-6, with 7 bases aligning to TRBD1. The V gene's germline CDR1 is MNHEY and CDR2 SVGAGI. The CDR3 runs to 15 residues. Trimming at V came to 9 bases and at J to 0 bases, leaving 5 bases not matched to a gene. CDR3 DNA sequence: TGTGCCAGTCAGGACAGGAGCTCTGGGGCCAACGTCCTGACTTTC. Its protein product is CASQDRSSGANVLTF.

This sequence joins TRBV6-1 and TRBJ2-1; the D gene is possibly TRBD2 (6 bases). Trimming removed 1 base at V and 6 bases at J, with 13 bases between. Germline CDR1 is MNHNS and CDR2 is SASEGT. The CDR3 consists of 15 residues. CDR3 nucleotides: TGTGCCAGCAGTGAAGAGGTCGGGGGAGGCAATGAGCAGTTCTTC. Protein product: CASSEEVGGGNEQFF.

In its sample, this clone was seen a few times. This sequence joins TRBV6-4 and TRBJ2-1; D ambiguous. The germline CDR1 and CDR2 sequences are MRHNA and SNTAGT. V dropped 3 bases and J dropped 6 bases, with 12 bases sitting between them. This CDR3 has 14 amino acids. CDR3 sequence (DNA): TGTGCCAGCAGTGAGGCGTCGGGCGGCAATGAGCAGTTCTTC. As protein: CASSEASGGNEQFF.

The chain joins TRBV20-1 to TRBJ1-2; no clear D gene. Looked up from germline, CDR1 is DFQATT and CDR2 is SNEGSKA (reference sequence). This CDR3 is built from 11 residues. V lost 3 bases and J 8 bases, leaving 10 bases between the germline ends. CDR3 residues: CSASRGKGYTF. CDR3 bases: TGCAGTGCTAGCCGAGGGAAAGGCTACACCTTC.

By frequency in the sample, this clone is medium-sized. The chain combines TRBV27 with TRBJ2-7; TRBD2 matches 9 bases. This CDR3 has 13 residues. The V segment lost 6 bases and the J segment 7 bases; nucleotides outside the gene matches: 7. The germline gives CDR1 MNHEY, CDR2 SMNVEV (reference sequence). CDR3 coding DNA: TGTGCCAGCAGCCCGACTCTAGCGGGGGAGCAGTACTTC. It yields the protein CASSPTLAGEQYF.

CDR3 nucleotides: TGTGCCAGCAGTGTAGTGGGACTAGGTTCCTACAATGAGCAGTTCTTC. Its protein product is CASSVVGLGSYNEQFF. The V gene is TRBV6-1, the J gene TRBJ2-1; 8 bases are a match to TRBD2. The CDR3 covers 16 residues. Trimming at V came to 4 bases and at J to 1 base, leaving 6 bases not matched to a gene. Per the germline V gene, CDR1 is MNHNS and CDR2 is SASEGT.